This entry features one T cell receptor (beta chain) sequence. This entry comes from a study of blood T cell repertoires in COVID-19. Turning to the study itself: Whether acute or convalescent, the COVID-19 samples came from the United States, Italy and Spain. T cells, B-cell-depleted T cells, or PBMCs supplied cDNA or gDNA.

Under the authors' procedure: Estimated nucleated cell counts came from reference gene primer amplification. Assay used: immunoSEQ multiplex PCR; TCRdb lists only in-frame clones, some missing. V and J calls and clone size are copied from that table; D and trimming were computed from the DNA. This table has around 140,000 clones, over 80% appearing once. CDR1 is GTSNPN and CDR2 is SVGIG in the germline V gene (reference sequence). The CDR3 length is 14 residues. V was shortened by 0 bases and J by 5 bases, with 12 bases between the two germline ends. The rearrangement uses TRBV30 and TRBJ2-3; D is possibly TRBD1 (7 bases). This clonotype was sampled from a man older than 75 with acute or convalescent COVID-19. Sequencing was performed on peripheral blood. The CDR3 coding sequence is TGTGCCTGGAGTGTAGGGCAGGGGGGAGATACGCAGTATTTT. Its protein is CAWSVGQGGDTQYF.